Listed here are 3 T cell receptor beta chains from one sample, sequenced in a study of response to subunit inactivated influenza vaccine. TCRdb re-analysed the RT-PCR reads in MiXCR, keeping a single row per CDR3 protein. The profile shows a few hundred thousand distinct CDR3 sequences, 9% to 15% of them singletons. The input for sequencing was non-naive T cells sorted from PBMCs, taken approximately 15 days before vaccination. The receptors originated from a man aged 45 to 65 who received an inactivated influenza vaccine.

The CDR3 DNA follows: TGTGCCAGCAGTGAAGTCGGCAGGGGCGTCTATAATTCACCCCTCCACTTT. Translation gives CASSEVGRGVYNSPLHF. This rearrangement joins TRBV2 to TRBJ1-6; D is possibly TRBD1 (6 bases). This CDR3 contains 17 residues. Trimming stripped 1 base from V and 3 bases from J, with 13 bases between. Germline values: CDR1 SNHLY, CDR2 FYNNEI.

This clonotype was counted between two and nine times. The chain combines TRBV6-1 with TRBJ2-2; 7 nucleotides line up with TRBD1. V dropped 7 bases and J dropped 1; count of bases not matched to a gene: 9. CDR1 MNHNS and CDR2 SASEGT come from the germline V gene. This CDR3 spans 16 amino acids. The DNA of the CDR3 is TGTGCCAGCAACAGAGAGGGGGCGCGGAACACCGGGGAGCTGTTTTTT. Its protein product is CASNREGARNTGELFF.

This clonotype was found a few times. This chain joins TRBV11-1 and TRBJ2-1, with D unresolved. Germline V CDR1 and CDR2: SGHAT, FQDESV (reference sequence). The CDR3 totals 14 residues. V was cut by 1 base and J by 8 bases, with 12 bases left in between. This CDR3 is CASSLVRQSDEQFF. DNA of the CDR3: TGTGCCAGCAGCTTAGTGAGACAATCCGATGAGCAGTTCTTC.